A single sample is the source of the 14 T cell receptor beta chains below, sequenced in a study of blood T cell repertoires in COVID-19. The repertoire was sequenced with immunoSEQ multiplex PCR; TCRdb's copy has only in-frame clones and lacks some. The table shows some 400,000 clones, with 90% occurring only once. Sequences were obtained from peripheral blood. The receptors here all came from a man aged 18 to 30 with active or convalescent COVID-19.

Written as DNA, the CDR3 is TGTGCCAGCAGCGGTCCGGGACTGGGAAATTCACCCCTCCACTTT. Translating gives CASSGPGLGNSPLHF. V usage is TRBV9 and J usage is TRBJ1-6; D possibly corresponds to TRBD1 (5 bases). Trimming pared 3 bases from V and 7 bases from J, leaving 14 bases between. CDR3 length: 15 residues. Germline V gene lookup returns CDR1 SGDLS and CDR2 YYNGEE.

The chain is built from TRBV28 and TRBJ2-7, with TRBD1 matching over 9 bases. This CDR3 is 14 amino acids long. V trimming: 6 bases; J trimming: 1 base; junction bases outside the gene matches: 4. The V gene's germline CDR1 is MDHEN and CDR2 SYDVKM. DNA of the CDR3: TGTGCCAGCAGGCGACAGGGGGGATCCTACGAGCAGTACTTC. It translates to CASRRQGGSYEQYF.

This chain uses TRBV11-2 with TRBJ2-7; 8 nucleotides match TRBD1. Germline CDR1 is SGHAT and CDR2 is FQNNGV. V dropped 5 bases and J dropped 7; count of bases not matched to a gene: 13. This CDR3 contains 15 residues. DNA of the CDR3: TGTGCCAGCAGCCCCCGGACAGGGTCGTCGTGGGAGCAGTACTTC. This sequence encodes CASSPRTGSSWEQYF.

The rearrangement uses TRBV27 and TRBJ2-2; 7 bases are shared with TRBD1. Germline V gene lookup returns CDR1 MNHEY and CDR2 SMNVEV (reference sequence). The CDR3 extends over 16 amino acids. V was clipped by 5 bases and J by 0 bases; unmatched bases: 6. As DNA, the CDR3 is TGTGCCAGCAGTCGAACGGGGACAGCGAACACCGGGGAGCTGTTTTTT. Amino acid sequence: CASSRTGTANTGELFF.

In this sample, this clone turned up a few times. This chain joins TRBV6-4 and TRBJ2-1; D is unresolved. The CDR3 is made up of 17 amino acids. Germline V gives CDR1 MRHNA, CDR2 SNTAGT. The V gene lost 0 bases and the J gene lost 0 bases, with 12 bases spanning the gap. The CDR3: CASSDSYSPSSYNEQFF. CDR3 nucleotide sequence: TGTGCCAGCAGTGACTCTTACAGCCCAAGCTCCTACAATGAGCAGTTCTTC.

The J gene is TRBJ2-2, the V gene TRBV6-4; TRBD2 agrees at 8 bases. Germline trimming cut 10 bases from V and 0 bases from J; bases unmatched to any gene: 4. The germline V gene encodes CDR1 MRHNA and CDR2 SNTAGT. CDR3 size: 14 residues. The CDR3 nucleotides are TGTGCCACGAGGCGGGGGGCGAACACCGGGGAGCTGTTTTTT. This encodes CATRRGANTGELFF.

This rearrangement joins TRBV7-9 to TRBJ2-5; TRBD1 might be the D (6 bases). The CDR3 is made up of 15 amino acids. Looked up from germline, CDR1 is SEHNR and CDR2 is FQNEAQ (reference sequence). Deletions cut 4 bases from V and 3 bases from J, with 15 bases between. In nucleotides, the CDR3 is TGTGCCAGCAGCTCCAACCAGGGGCAAGAAGAGACCCAGTACTTC. Translation gives CASSSNQGQEETQYF.

The rearrangement uses TRBV9 and TRBJ1-4, with TRBD1 identical over 9 bases. The germline V gene encodes CDR1 SGDLS and CDR2 YYNGEE. The CDR3 totals 15 residues. V lost 4 bases, J lost 4 bases, and 5 bases stayed unmatched. CDR3 in amino acids: CASSPRDRDNEKLFF. Written as DNA, the CDR3 is TGTGCCAGCAGCCCCCGGGACAGGGATAATGAAAAACTGTTTTTT.

The chain couples TRBV7-9 to TRBJ1-6; 7 bases line up with TRBD1. The CDR3 sequence is 15 residues long. V gave up 8 bases and J gave up 0 bases; unmatched junction bases: 4. Germline V gene sequence: CDR1 SEHNR, CDR2 FQNEAQ (reference sequence). CDR3 residues: CASSGTASYNSPLHF. For the CDR3, the DNA is TGTGCCAGCTCCGGGACAGCCTCCTATAATTCACCCCTCCACTTT.

The chain employs TRBV7-2 and TRBJ1-2; D may be TRBD1 (6 bases). The germline V gene encodes CDR1 SGHTA and CDR2 FQGNSA. Trimming took off 5 bases at V and 5 bases at J, with 21 bases between the two ends. The CDR3 spans 16 residues. The CDR3 nucleotides are TGTGCCAGCAGCCCAACTAAACAGGGCTCCAGTTATGGCTACACCTTC. Protein: CASSPTKQGSSYGYTF.

The V and J genes are TRBV3-1 (or the pseudogene TRBV3-2) and TRBJ2-3, with TRBD2 matching 12 bases. Germline CDR1 is LGHDT and CDR2 is YNNKEL (reference sequence). J was trimmed by 0 bases and V by 1 base; bases with no gene match: 11. The CDR3 loop spans 20 amino acids. The CDR3 nucleotides are TGTGCCAGCAGCCAAGTTGGGCTAGCGGGGGGGCAAGTGAGCACAGATACGCAGTATTTT. This encodes CASSQVGLAGGQVSTDTQYF.

The chain joins TRBV6-1 to TRBJ2-1; TRBD2 matches at 11 bases. V trimming: 3 bases; J trimming: 6 bases; junction bases outside the gene matches: 4. Germline lookup yields CDR1 MNHNS and CDR2 SASEGT. This CDR3 has 15 residues. The CDR3 DNA is TGTGCCAGCAGTGACCCTAGCGGGGGGATCAATGAGCAGTTCTTC. It yields the protein CASSDPSGGINEQFF.

The chain uses TRBV10-3 and TRBJ2-3; TRBD1 agrees at 8 bases. Germline CDR1 reads ENHRY; CDR2 reads SYGVKD. There are 15 residues in the CDR3. V shed 4 bases, J shed 1 base, and the junction held 4 bases outside the gene matches. Here the CDR3 DNA reads TGTGCCATCAGTGGGGGGACAGGCCGCACAGATACGCAGTATTTT. Its translation: CAISGGTGRTDTQYF.

The chain joins TRBV6-2 or TRBV6-3 to TRBJ1-6; 9 bases are a match to TRBD1. The germline gives CDR1 MNHEY, CDR2 SVGEGT. V trimming: 0 bases; J trimming: 6 bases; junction bases outside the gene matches: 6. This CDR3 comprises 17 residues. The CDR3 region is CASSYSTVTGGNSPLHF. Here the CDR3 DNA reads TGTGCCAGCAGTTACTCGACTGTGACAGGGGGTAATTCACCCCTCCACTTT.